The 16 T cell receptor beta chains below were found in one sample sequenced in a study of blood T cell repertoires in COVID-19. The table came from immunoSEQ multiplex PCR; TCRdb's copy has only in-frame clones and leaves some out. Altogether some 300,000 clones are present, roughly nine tenths being singletons, with the ten largest covering roughly a tenth. Sequenced material: PBMCs or T cells enriched from blood (not recorded which). These receptors were taken from a woman in her twenties or thirties who had recovered from COVID-19.

The chain joins TRBV14 to TRBJ1-2; 9 bases align to TRBD1. V trimming: 2 bases; J trimming: 4 bases; junction bases outside the gene matches: 8. The V gene's germline CDR1 is SGHDN and CDR2 FVKESK. This CDR3 region has 16 residues. CDR3 bases: TGTGCCAGCAGCCAACATTCCACAGGGGGCCGCTATGGCTACACCTTC. This sequence encodes CASSQHSTGGRYGYTF.

This rearrangement joins TRBV20-1 to TRBJ1-3; D is possibly TRBD1 (5 bases). V lost 3 bases, J lost 4 bases, and 10 bases lay in between. The V gene's germline CDR1 is DFQATT and CDR2 SNEGSKA (reference sequence). The CDR3 covers 13 residues. In DNA form, the CDR3 reads TGCAGTGCTAGTCAGGGAACCGGAAACACCATATATTTT. Translation: CSASQGTGNTIYF.

The chain employs TRBV7-2 and TRBJ2-6; 10 bases align to TRBD2. In germline, CDR1 is SGHTA, CDR2 FQGNSA. This CDR3 region has 17 residues. The V gene end was trimmed by 1 base and the J gene end by 3 bases; junction bases not matched to a gene: 3. The CDR3 region has the DNA TGTGCCAGCAGCTTAGTGGCTAGCGGGAGTGGGGCCAACGTCCTGACTTTC. Its protein is CASSLVASGSGANVLTF.

The J gene is TRBJ1-1, the V gene TRBV7-2; maybe TRBD1 (5 bases). The ends were cut back, 1 base at V and 8 bases at J, with 14 bases in the middle. CDR1 is SGHTA and CDR2 is FQGNSA in the germline V gene. The CDR3 is 14 amino acids. The CDR3 DNA is TGTGCCAGCAGCTTAGTGAGGGGCGCGGGAGAAGCTTTCTTT. This encodes CASSLVRGAGEAFF.

The chain links TRBV5-1 to TRBJ2-3, with 7 nucleotides matching TRBD2. The CDR3 is 14 residues long. Trimming at V came to 3 bases and at J to 0 bases, leaving 1 base not matched to a gene. Germline CDR1 reads SGHRS; CDR2 reads YFSETQ. Here the CDR3 DNA reads TGCGCCAGCAGCTCGGGACTAAGCACAGATACGCAGTATTTT. It codes for CASSSGLSTDTQYF.

The chain is built from TRBV7-2 and TRBJ1-2, with 10 positions matching TRBD1. Germline V lookup: CDR1 SGHTA, CDR2 FQGNSA. V trimming: 6 bases; J trimming: 8 bases; junction bases outside the gene matches: 9. The CDR3 is 14 amino acids. CDR3 loop: CASRTGGALDGYTF. CDR3 DNA: TGTGCCAGCAGGACAGGGGGCGCGTTAGACGGCTACACCTTC.

CDR3 coding DNA: TGTGCCAGCTCACCTCGCTCGGGACAGGGGAACACTGAAGCTTTCTTT. As protein: CASSPRSGQGNTEAFF. J is TRBJ1-1 and V is TRBV18, with 9 bases that match TRBD1. This CDR3 contains 16 residues. V lost 3 bases and J lost 1; bases outside the gene matches: 6. The germline gives CDR1 KGHSH, CDR2 LQKENI.

The chain carries TRBV7-6 and TRBJ1-3, with 7 bases identical to TRBD1. V lost 5 bases to trimming and J lost 3 bases; unmatched junction nucleotides: 10. CDR3 length: 16 residues. Germline assignment: CDR1 SGHVS and CDR2 FNYEAQ. CDR3 nucleotides: TGTGCCAGCAGCGTGAGAGGGGGCCTACATGGAAACACCATATATTTT. This encodes CASSVRGGLHGNTIYF.

V is TRBV5-5 and J is TRBJ2-7; D gene unclear. The CDR3 extends over 13 amino acids. Germline V lookup: CDR1 SGHKS, CDR2 YYEKEE (reference sequence). Trimming took off 0 bases at V and 7 bases at J, with 11 bases between the two ends. The CDR3 DNA follows: TGTGCCAGCAGCTTGGGGGCGTTGGAAGAGCAGTACTTC. It specifies CASSLGALEEQYF.

This rearrangement joins TRBV10-1 to TRBJ2-3, with TRBD2 matching over 10 bases. The CDR3 loop spans 14 amino acids. Trimming cost V 10 bases and J 5 bases; bases outside gene matches: 9. From germline, CDR1 is WNHNN and CDR2 SYGVQD (reference sequence). CDR3 sequence reads: CATASGRVEDTQYF. The CDR3 DNA is TGCGCCACCGCTAGCGGGAGAGTCGAAGATACGCAGTATTTT.

As DNA, the CDR3 is TGTGCCAGCAGTCTAGGGGCAGTCGGGGGTTATAATTCACCCCTCCACTTT. Translation gives CASSLGAVGGYNSPLHF. This chain joins TRBV27 and TRBJ1-6, with D possibly TRBD1 on 5 matching bases. This CDR3 contains 17 residues. Germline CDR1 and CDR2: MNHEY and SMNVEV (reference sequence). Trimming pared 5 bases from V and 4 bases from J, leaving 18 bases between.

There are a few counts of this clone. V and J are TRBV19 and TRBJ1-2, with TRBD1 matching 8 bases. Looked up from germline, CDR1 is LNHDA and CDR2 is SQIVND (reference sequence). This CDR3 contains 15 residues. J was trimmed by 2 bases and V by 5 bases; bases with no gene match: 7. The DNA for the CDR3 is TGTGCCAGTAGTGACCAGGGGGCTTCCAACTATGGCTACACCTTC. It translates to CASSDQGASNYGYTF.

The rearrangement joins TRBV28 to TRBJ1-4; possibly TRBD1 for D (5 bases). The CDR3 runs 14 residues. Germline V gene lookup returns CDR1 MDHEN and CDR2 SYDVKM. V lost 3 bases and J lost 5, with 10 bases in between. CDR3 loop: CASSLTALNEKLFF. The CDR3 region has the DNA TGTGCCAGCAGTTTGACAGCCCTCAATGAAAAACTGTTTTTT.

This clone was counted a single time. The chain combines TRBV28 with TRBJ2-1; D might be TRBD1 (5 bases). Trimming removed 2 bases at V and 13 bases at J, with 24 bases between. CDR3 length: 16 amino acids. Germline loops: CDR1 MDHEN, CDR2 SYDVKM. The CDR3 bases are TGTGCCAGCAGTTTAGCTTTCAGGGCCCCCATCTGGGGACAGTTCTTC. Its protein product is CASSLAFRAPIWGQFF.

The V call is TRBV4-1, the J call TRBJ2-5, with 9 bases matching TRBD1. The V segment lost 0 bases and the J segment 0 bases; nucleotides outside the gene matches: 8. CDR3 size: 18 residues. Germline CDR1 is MGHRA and CDR2 is YSYEKL. CDR3 DNA: TGCGCCAGCAGCCAAGACCCGGGGACAGGGCCGTACCAAGAGACCCAGTACTTC. Translating it yields CASSQDPGTGPYQETQYF.

V gene TRBV4-2 combines with J gene TRBJ1-2; D is undetermined. Trimming pared 4 bases from V and 2 bases from J, leaving 14 bases between. The CDR3 runs 15 residues. Germline V gene sequence: CDR1 LGHNA, CDR2 YNFKEQ. The CDR3 spells CASSPGGNQNYGYTF. CDR3 coding DNA: TGTGCCAGCAGCCCCGGAGGAAACCAAAACTATGGCTACACCTTC.